This TCR beta chain was found in a study of shared clonotypes between healthy human individuals. Deep was the level at which the assay was run. Clones were read by immunoSEQ multiplex PCR, and TCRdb kept only the in-frame ones, dropping some. This table has some 2,000,000 clones, just under 95% appearing once. Findings and limits, study-wide: It was the non-shared clonotypes that had lower generation probabilities than clonotypes shared by all four donors. Sampling involved blood alone; tissue repertoires likely differ. Rarefaction showed that sequencing of sorted subsets was incomplete (despite large depth).

This CDR3 is built from 12 residues. Trimming removed 1 base at V and 9 bases at J, with 10 bases between. The germline V gene encodes CDR1 SGHVS and CDR2 FNYEAQ. As regards this clone: What it binds is unknown.

CD45RO-negative CD8 cells positively selected for CCR7 made up the naive population, which excluded terminally differentiated effector memory CD45RA+ cells. The source material was naive CD8+ T cells sorted from blood. The chain is built from TRBV7-6 and TRBJ2-7, with D perhaps being TRBD1 or TRBD2 (5 bases each). This clonotype originated in a man younger than 30 in good health. CDR3 nucleotides: TGTGCCAGCAGCTTAGACGGGGACGTGCAGTACTTC. Its protein is CASSLDGDVQYF. Complete variable domain (other parts from reference TRBV7-6 and TRBJ2-7): GAGVSQSPRYKVTKRGQDVALRCDPISGHVSLYWYRQALGQGPEFLTYFNYEAQQDKSGLPNDRFSAERPEGSISTLTIQRTEQRDSAMYRCASSLDGDVQYFGPGTRLTVT.